This TCR beta chain was profiled in a study of identical twins. Broader study findings: Beta out-of-frame sequences displayed a weaker excess of sharing between twins.

TCRdb re-derived calls from the 5' RACE reads in MiXCR, one entry per CDR3 protein. The table shows approximately 670,000 distinct CDR3 sequences, with around 6% occurring only once. The germline V gene encodes CDR1 MNHNY and CDR2 SVGAGI (reference sequence). The V end lost 5 bases, the J end lost 0 bases, and 7 bases lay between the germline ends. The CDR3 extends over 13 amino acids. This clonotype was seen at least ten times. The antigen is not known. This TCR was sampled from a man younger than 30 in good health. Sequencing was performed on naive T cells sorted from blood. The chain links TRBV6-6 to TRBJ2-5; no clear D. As DNA, the CDR3 is TGTGCCAGCAGTCGGACGTACCAAGAGACCCAGTACTTC. Translation gives CASSRTYQETQYF.